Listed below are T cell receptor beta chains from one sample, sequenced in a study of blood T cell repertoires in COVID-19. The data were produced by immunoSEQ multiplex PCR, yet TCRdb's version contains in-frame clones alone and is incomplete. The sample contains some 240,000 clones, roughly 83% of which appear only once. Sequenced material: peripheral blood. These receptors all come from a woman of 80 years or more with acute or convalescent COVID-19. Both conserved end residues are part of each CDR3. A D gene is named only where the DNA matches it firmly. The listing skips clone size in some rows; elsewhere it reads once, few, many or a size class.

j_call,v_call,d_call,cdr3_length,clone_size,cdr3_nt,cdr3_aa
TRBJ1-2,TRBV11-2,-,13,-,TGTGCCAGCAGCTTAAGGCCAGGGGATGGCTACACCTTC,CASSLRPGDGYTF
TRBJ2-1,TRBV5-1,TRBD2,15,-,TGCGCCAGCAGCTCCCTAGCGGGGGGGTACAATGAGCAGTTCTTC,CASSSLAGGYNEQFF
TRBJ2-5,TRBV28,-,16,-,TGTGCCAGCAGTTTAGGGGGTACCCGGAGGGCAGAGACCCAGTACTTC,CASSLGGTRRAETQYF
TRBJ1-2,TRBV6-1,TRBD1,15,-,TGTGCCAGCAGTGAACTGGGACAGGGAGTAGGTGGCTACACCTTC,CASSELGQGVGGYTF
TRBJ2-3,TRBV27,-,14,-,TGTGCCAGCAGTTTACCTAGCGGCACAGATACGCAGTATTTT,CASSLPSGTDTQYF
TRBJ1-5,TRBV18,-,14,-,TGTGCCAGCTCCCAGGGAAGTGGCAATCAGCCCCAGCATTTT,CASSQGSGNQPQHF
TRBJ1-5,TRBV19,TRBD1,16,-,TGTGCCAGTAGTTCACAGGGGGCGGGGAGCAATCAGCCCCAGCATTTT,CASSSQGAGSNQPQHF
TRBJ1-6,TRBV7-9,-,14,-,TGTGCCAGCAGCTTAAGAGATTATAATTCACCCCTCCACTTT,CASSLRDYNSPLHF
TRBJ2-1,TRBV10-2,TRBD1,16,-,TGCGCCAGCAGTGAAACGGGACAGTGGGGCTACAATGAGCAGTTCTTC,CASSETGQWGYNEQFF
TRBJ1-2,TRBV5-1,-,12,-,TGCGCCAGCAGCTTGGGACAGTATGGCTACACCTTC,CASSLGQYGYTF
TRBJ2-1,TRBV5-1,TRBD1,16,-,TGCGCCAGCAGCAAGGACGGGACAGGGGGTTGGAATGAGCAGTTCTTC,CASSKDGTGGWNEQFF
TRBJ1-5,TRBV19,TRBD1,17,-,TGTGCCAGTAGTACTTACGGGACAGCTAGTAGAGATCAGCCCCAGCATTTT,CASSTYGTASRDQPQHF
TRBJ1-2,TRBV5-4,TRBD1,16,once,TGTGCCAGCAGCTTGGCCCAAGAGACAGGGGATAATGGCTACACCTTC,CASSLAQETGDNGYTF
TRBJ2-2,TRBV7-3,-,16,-,TGTGCCAGCAGCTCCCCGGGGGGCGGAAAAACCGGGGAGCTGTTTTTT,CASSSPGGGKTGELFF
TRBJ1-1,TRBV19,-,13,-,TGTGCCAGTAGTATAGCGAGGGATACTGAAGCTTTCTTT,CASSIARDTEAFF
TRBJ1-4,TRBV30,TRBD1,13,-,TGTGCCTGGATGGGAAGGGGGCGAGAAAAACTGTTTTTT,CAWMGRGREKLFF
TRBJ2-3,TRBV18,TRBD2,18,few,TGTGCCAGCTCACCACCGGTTCTAGCGGGGCCTATGAAGGATACGCAGTATTTT,CASSPPVLAGPMKDTQYF
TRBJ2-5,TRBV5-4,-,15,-,TGTGCCAGCAGCTCTGGTGGGGGGGCGGGAGAGACCCAGTACTTC,CASSSGGGAGETQYF
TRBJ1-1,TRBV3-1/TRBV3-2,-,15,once,TGTGCCAGCAGCCAAGTTAACAGGGTGAACACTGAAGCTTTCTTT,CASSQVNRVNTEAFF
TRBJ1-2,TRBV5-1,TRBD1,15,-,TGCGCCAGCAGCGTCCGACAGGGGCGTTCGGGTGGCTACACCTTC,CASSVRQGRSGGYTF
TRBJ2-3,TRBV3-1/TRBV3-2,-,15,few,TGTGCCAGCAGCCACCCGGGGGGCAGTACAGATACGCAGTATTTT,CASSHPGGSTDTQYF
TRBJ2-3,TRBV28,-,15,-,TGTGCCAGCCTTGCTTTTGGGGCTCGGACAGATACGCAGTATTTT,CASLAFGARTDTQYF
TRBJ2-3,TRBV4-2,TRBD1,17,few,TGTGCCAGCAGCCAAGAGGGGGGACAGGGGGGCACAGATACGCAGTATTTT,CASSQEGGQGGTDTQYF
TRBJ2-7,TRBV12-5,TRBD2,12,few,TGTGCTAGCGGAGGGAGGGTCTACGAGCAGTACTTC,CASGGRVYEQYF
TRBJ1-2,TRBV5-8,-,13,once,TGTGCCAGCAGTCTCGGACAATCCTGGGGCTACACCTTC,CASSLGQSWGYTF
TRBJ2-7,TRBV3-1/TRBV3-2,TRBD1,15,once,TGTGCCAGCAGCCAAGTAGGGACAGGGGTCAACGAGCAGTACTTC,CASSQVGTGVNEQYF
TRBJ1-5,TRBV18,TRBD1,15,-,TGTGCCAGCTCACCACCGGGACAGGGCTTCCAGCCCCAGCATTTT,CASSPPGQGFQPQHF
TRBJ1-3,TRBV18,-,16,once,TGTGCCAGCTCACCCTCACAGGGCTACTCTGGAAACACCATATATTTT,CASSPSQGYSGNTIYF
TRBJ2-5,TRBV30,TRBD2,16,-,TGTGCCTGGAGCCCCGTGAAGACTAGCGCCCAAGAGACCCAGTACTTC,CAWSPVKTSAQETQYF
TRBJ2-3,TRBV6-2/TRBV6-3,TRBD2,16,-,TGTGCCAGCAGCGCCCTGCGGGGGGCCAGCACAGATACGCAGTATTTT,CASSALRGASTDTQYF
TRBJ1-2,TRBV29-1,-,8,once,TGCAGCGTTGAGGACGGGGACTTC,CSVEDGDF
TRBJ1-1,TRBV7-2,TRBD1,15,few,TGTGCCAGCAGCGCCTGGACAGGTAGGAACACTGAAGCTTTCTTT,CASSAWTGRNTEAFF
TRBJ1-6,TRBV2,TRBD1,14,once,TGTGCCAGCAGTGGACAGGGGTGGAATTCACCCCTCCACTTT,CASSGQGWNSPLHF